Listed below are T cell receptor beta chains from one sample, sequenced in a study of cytomegalovirus exposure and HLA in healthy donors. Sequenced by immunoSEQ multiplex PCR; TCRdb stores in-frame clones only, minus some. The repertoire has roughly 130,000 clones, around 81% of them found once; the top ten carry around 0.7%. The sequencing input was PBMCs. These receptors were obtained from a man in his late teens or twenties in good health and CMV-seronegative. CDR3s include the opening cysteine and the closing phenylalanine or tryptophan. The D gene is left open where the match is weak. Clone size is shown for a subset of rows, as once, few, many or a class of expanded clone.

TRBJ1-5 | - | - | TRBV10-1 | CASSEGANQPQHF
TRBJ2-2 | few | TRBD1 | TRBV10-3 | CAISVPTGGDGELFF
TRBJ1-2 | - | - | TRBV20-1 | CSHQAGGYTF
TRBJ1-1 | - | TRBD1 | TRBV13 | CASRPKQGVNTEAFF
TRBJ1-1 | - | - | TRBV27 | CASSSWTELTNTEAFF
TRBJ2-7 | few | - | TRBV6-5 | CASSYSTGTYEQYF
TRBJ2-3 | - | TRBD1 | TRBV9 | CASSLRWTGSSTDTQYF
TRBJ1-6 | - | TRBD1 | TRBV7-6 | CASSPDRAGGSPPHF
TRBJ1-1 | once | - | TRBV19 | CASISWPSGRGSEAFF
TRBJ2-1 | - | - | TRBV29-1 | CSVVGISPNEQFF
TRBJ1-1 | few | - | TRBV6-6 | CASSQAQGYQNTEAFF
TRBJ2-2 | few | - | TRBV5-5 | CASSLGHYTGELFF
TRBJ2-3 | once | TRBD2 | TRBV5-4 | CASSQPAGRADTQYF
TRBJ1-2 | - | TRBD1 | TRBV11-2 | CASSSRTGGASNYGYTF
- | - | - | TRBV27 | CASSLGLPSSYEQYF
TRBJ2-1 | - | TRBD1 | TRBV7-8 | CASSLQGVGEQFF